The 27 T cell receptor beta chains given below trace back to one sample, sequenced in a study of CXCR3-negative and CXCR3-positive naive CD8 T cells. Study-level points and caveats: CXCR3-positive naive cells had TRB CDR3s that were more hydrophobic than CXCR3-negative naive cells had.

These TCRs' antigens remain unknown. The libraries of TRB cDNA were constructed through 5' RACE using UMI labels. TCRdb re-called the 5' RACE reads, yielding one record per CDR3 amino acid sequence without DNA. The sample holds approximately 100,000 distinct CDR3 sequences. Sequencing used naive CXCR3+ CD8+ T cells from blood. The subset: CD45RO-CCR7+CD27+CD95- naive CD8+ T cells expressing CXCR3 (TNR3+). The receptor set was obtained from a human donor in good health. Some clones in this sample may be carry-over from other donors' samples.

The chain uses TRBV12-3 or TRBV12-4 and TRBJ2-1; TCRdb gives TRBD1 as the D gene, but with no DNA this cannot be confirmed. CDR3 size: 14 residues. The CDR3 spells CASSLEGVYNEQFF.

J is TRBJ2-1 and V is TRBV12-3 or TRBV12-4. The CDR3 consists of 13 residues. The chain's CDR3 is CASSYGVADEQFF.

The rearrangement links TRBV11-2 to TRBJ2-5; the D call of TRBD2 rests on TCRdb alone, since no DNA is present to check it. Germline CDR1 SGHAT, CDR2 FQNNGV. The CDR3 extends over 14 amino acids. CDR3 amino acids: CASTSGQYQETQYF.

The CDR3 sequence: CASSQREGYNEQFF. The chain employs TRBV3-1 and TRBJ2-1; TCRdb indicates TRBD2, and absent DNA this call remains unverified. Germline V lookup: CDR1 LGHDT, CDR2 YNNKEL (reference sequence). The CDR3 is 14 amino acids.

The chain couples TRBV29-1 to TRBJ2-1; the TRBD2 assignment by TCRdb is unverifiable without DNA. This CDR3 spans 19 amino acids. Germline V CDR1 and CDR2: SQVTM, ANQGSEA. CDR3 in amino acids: CSGVLKRLAAQIPTVEQFF.

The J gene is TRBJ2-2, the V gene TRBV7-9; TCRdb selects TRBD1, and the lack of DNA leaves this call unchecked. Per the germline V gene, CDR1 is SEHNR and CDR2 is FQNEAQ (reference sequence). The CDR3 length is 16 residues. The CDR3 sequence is CASSDTQGANTGELFF.

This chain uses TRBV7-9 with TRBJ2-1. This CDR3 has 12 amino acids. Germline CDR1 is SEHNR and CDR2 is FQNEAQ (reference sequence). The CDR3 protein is CASSFLTIEQFF.

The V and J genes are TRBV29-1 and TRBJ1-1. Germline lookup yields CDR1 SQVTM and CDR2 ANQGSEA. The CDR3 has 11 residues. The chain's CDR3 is CSVDEGTEAFF. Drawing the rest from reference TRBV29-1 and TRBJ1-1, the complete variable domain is SAVISQKPSRDICQRGTSLTIQCQVDSQVTMMFWYRQQPGQSLTLIATANQGSEATYESGFVIDKFPISRPNLTFSTLTVSNMSPEDSSIYLCSVDEGTEAFFGQGTRLTVV.

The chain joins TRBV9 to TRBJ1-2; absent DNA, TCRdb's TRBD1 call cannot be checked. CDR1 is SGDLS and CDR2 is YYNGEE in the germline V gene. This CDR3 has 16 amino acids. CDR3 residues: CASSNPPGTDHYGYTF.

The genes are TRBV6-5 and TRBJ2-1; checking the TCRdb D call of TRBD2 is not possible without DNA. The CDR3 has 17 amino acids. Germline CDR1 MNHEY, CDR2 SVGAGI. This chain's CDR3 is CASSYGCPGTSGDEQFF.

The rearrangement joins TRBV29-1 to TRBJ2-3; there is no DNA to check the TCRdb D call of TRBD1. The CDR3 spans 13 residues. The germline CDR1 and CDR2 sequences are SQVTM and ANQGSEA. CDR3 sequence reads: CSATGGGTDTQYF.

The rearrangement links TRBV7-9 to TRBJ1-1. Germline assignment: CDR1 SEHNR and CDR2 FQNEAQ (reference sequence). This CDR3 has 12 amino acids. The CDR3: CASSPAVTEAFF.

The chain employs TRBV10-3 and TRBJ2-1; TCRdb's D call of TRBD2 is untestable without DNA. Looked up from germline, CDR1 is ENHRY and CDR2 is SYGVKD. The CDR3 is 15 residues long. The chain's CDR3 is CAIRASGLAGNEQFF.

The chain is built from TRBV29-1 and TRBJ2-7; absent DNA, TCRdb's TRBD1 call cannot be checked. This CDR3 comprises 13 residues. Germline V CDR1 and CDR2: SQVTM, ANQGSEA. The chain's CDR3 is CSVRHIDSYEQYF.

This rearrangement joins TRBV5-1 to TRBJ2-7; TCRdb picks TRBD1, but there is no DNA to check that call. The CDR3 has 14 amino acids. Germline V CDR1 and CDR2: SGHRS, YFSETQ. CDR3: CASSYGTGADEQYF. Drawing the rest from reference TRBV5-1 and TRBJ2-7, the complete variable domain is KAGVTQTPRYLIKTRGQQVTLSCSPISGHRSVSWYQQTPGQGLQFLFEYFSETQRNKGNFPGRFSGRQFSNSRSEMNVSTLELGDSALYLCASSYGTGADEQYFGPGTRLTVT.

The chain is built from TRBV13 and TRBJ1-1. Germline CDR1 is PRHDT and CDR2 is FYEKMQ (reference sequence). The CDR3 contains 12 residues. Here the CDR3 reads CASSRLGTEAFF. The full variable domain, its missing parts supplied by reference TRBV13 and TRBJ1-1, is AAGVIQSPRHLIKEKRETATLKCYPIPRHDTVYWYQQGPGQDPQFLISFYEKMQSDKGSIPDRFSAQQFSDYHSELNMSSLELGDSALYFCASSRLGTEAFFGQGTRLTVV.

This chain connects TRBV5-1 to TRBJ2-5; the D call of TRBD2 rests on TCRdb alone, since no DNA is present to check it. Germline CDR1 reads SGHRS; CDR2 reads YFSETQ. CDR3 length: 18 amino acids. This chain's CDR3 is CASSLGLAGGPDQETQYF.

The CDR3 region is CASSDPLSNQPQHF. The gene calls are TRBV6-6 and TRBJ1-5. The CDR3 consists of 14 residues. From germline, CDR1 is MNHNY and CDR2 SVGAGI (reference sequence).

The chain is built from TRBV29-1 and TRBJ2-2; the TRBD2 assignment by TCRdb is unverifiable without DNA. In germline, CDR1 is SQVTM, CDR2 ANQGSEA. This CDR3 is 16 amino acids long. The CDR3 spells CSVEDQEGARTGELFF.

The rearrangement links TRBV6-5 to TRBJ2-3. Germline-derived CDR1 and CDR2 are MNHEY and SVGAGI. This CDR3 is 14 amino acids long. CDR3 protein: CASSYKFSTDTQYF.

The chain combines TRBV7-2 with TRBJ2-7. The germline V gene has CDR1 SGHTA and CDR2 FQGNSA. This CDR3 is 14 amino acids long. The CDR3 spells CASSSLMSSYEQYF.

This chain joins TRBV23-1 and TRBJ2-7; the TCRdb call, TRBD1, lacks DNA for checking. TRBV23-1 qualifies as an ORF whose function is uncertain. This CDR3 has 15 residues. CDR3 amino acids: CASSPAGTEDYEQYF.

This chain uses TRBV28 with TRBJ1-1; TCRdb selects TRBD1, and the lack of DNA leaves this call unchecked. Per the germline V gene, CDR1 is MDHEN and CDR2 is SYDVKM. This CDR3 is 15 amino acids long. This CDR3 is CASSPPGQGIPEAFF.

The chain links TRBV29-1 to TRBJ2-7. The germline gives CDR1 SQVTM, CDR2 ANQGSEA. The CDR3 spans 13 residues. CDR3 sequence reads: CSVEVADSYEQYF.

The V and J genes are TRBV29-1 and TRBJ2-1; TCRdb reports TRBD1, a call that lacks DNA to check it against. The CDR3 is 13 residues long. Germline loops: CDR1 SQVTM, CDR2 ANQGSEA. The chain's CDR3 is CSAPVPGWNEQFF.

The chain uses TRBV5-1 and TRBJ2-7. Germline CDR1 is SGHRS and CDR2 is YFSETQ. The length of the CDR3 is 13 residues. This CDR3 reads CASSPESSYEQYF.

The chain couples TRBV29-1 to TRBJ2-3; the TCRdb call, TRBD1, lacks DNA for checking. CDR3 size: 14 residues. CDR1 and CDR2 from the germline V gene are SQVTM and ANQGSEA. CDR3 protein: CSVATPWDGDTQYF.